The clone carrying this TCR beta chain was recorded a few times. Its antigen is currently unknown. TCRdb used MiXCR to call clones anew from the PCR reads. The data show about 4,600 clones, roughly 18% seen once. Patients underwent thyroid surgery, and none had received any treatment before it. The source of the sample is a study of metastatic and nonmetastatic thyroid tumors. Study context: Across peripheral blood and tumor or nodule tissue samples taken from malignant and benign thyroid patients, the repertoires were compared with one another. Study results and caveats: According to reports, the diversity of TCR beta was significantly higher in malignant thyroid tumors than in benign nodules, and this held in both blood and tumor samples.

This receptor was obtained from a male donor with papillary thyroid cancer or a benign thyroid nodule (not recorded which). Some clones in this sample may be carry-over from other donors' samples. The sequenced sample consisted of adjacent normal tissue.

CDR3 protein: CASRLQGSGNNEQFF. The DNA for the CDR3 is TGTGCCAGCAGGCTACAGGGGAGCGGCAACAATGAGCAGTTCTTC. The V and J genes are TRBV6-1 and TRBJ2-1, with 7 bases identical to TRBD1. CDR3 length: 15 residues. V trimming: 6 bases; J trimming: 5 bases; junction bases outside the gene matches: 10. Germline V lookup: CDR1 MNHNS, CDR2 SASEGT.